This T cell receptor (beta chain) was sequenced for a study of cytotoxic CD8 clonotypes in ibrutinib-treated CLL. TCRdb keeps only in-frame clones here, not all; method: immunoSEQ multiplex PCR. The sample contains about 140,000 clones, approximately 80% of which appear only once. Findings of the study overall: Clonality increased with ibrutinib response but returned toward baseline at progression.

Turning to this clone: Its specificity is not known.

The receptor comes from a human donor with chronic lymphocytic leukemia. The sample was PBMCs, taken after 36 months of ibrutinib treatment.

CDR3 in DNA: TGTGCCAGCAGTTACTTACAGGGGTTATCTGAAGCTTTCTTT. Its translation: CASSYLQGLSEAFF. The chain employs TRBV6-5 and TRBJ1-1; 7 nucleotides line up with TRBD1. There are 14 residues in the CDR3. Germline assignment: CDR1 MNHEY and CDR2 SVGAGI. V shed 1 base and J 6 bases; nucleotides not matched to a gene: 5.